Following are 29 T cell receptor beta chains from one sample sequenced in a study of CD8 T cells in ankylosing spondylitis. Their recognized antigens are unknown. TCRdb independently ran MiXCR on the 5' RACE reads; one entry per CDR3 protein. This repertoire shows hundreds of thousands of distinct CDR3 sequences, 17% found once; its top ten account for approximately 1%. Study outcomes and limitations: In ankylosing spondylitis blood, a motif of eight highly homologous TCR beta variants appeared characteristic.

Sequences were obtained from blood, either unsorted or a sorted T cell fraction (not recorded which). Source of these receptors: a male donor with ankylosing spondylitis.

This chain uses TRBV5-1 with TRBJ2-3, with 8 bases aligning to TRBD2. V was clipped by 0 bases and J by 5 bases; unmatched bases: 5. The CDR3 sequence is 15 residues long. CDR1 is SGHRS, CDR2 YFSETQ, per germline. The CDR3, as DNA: TGCGCCAGCAGCTTGGAAGCGGGAGCCAAAGATACGCAGTATTTT. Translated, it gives CASSLEAGAKDTQYF.

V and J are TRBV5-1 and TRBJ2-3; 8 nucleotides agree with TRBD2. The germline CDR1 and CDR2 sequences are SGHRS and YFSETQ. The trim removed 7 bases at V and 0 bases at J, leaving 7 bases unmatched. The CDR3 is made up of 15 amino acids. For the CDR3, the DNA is TGCGCCAGCGCCATGGGCGGGGGGAGCACAGATACGCAGTATTTT. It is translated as CASAMGGGSTDTQYF. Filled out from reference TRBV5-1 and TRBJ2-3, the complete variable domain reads KAGVTQTPRYLIKTRGQQVTLSCSPISGHRSVSWYQQTPGQGLQFLFEYFSETQRNKGNFPGRFSGRQFSNSRSEMNVSTLELGDSALYLCASAMGGGSTDTQYFGPGTRLTVL.

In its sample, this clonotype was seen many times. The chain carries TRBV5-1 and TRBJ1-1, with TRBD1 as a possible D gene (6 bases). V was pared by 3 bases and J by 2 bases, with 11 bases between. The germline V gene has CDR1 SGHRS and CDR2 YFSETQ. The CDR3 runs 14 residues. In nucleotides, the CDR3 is TGCGCCAGCAGCTCCAGGACAGCCAACACTGAAGCTTTCTTT. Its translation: CASSSRTANTEAFF.

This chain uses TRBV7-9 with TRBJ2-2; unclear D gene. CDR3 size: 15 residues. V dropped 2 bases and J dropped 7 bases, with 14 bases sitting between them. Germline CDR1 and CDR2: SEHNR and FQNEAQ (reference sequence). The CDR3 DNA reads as TGTGCCAGCAGCTTACCGAGGCAGGATTACGGGGAGCTGTTTTTT. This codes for CASSLPRQDYGELFF.

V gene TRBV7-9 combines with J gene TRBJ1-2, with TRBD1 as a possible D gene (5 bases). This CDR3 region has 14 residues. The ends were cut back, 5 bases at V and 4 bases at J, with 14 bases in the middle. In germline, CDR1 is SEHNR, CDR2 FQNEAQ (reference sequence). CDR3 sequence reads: CASSRSDKSYGYTF. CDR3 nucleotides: TGTGCCAGCAGCCGATCGGACAAGAGCTATGGCTACACCTTC. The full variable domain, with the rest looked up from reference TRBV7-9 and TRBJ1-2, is DTGVSQNPRHKITKRGQNVTFRCDPISEHNRLYWYRQTLGQGPEFLTYFQNEAQLEKSRLLSDRFSAERPKGSFSTLEIQRTEQGDSAMYLCASSRSDKSYGYTFGSGTRLTVV.

CDR3 region: CASRETGLETQYF. The CDR3 coding sequence is TGTGCCAGCAGGGAGACAGGGTTGGAGACCCAGTACTTC. This sequence joins TRBV2 and TRBJ2-5; 7 bases line up with TRBD1. CDR1 and CDR2 from the germline V gene are SNHLY and FYNNEI. V shed 6 bases and J 5 bases; nucleotides not matched to a gene: 6. The CDR3 spans 13 residues.

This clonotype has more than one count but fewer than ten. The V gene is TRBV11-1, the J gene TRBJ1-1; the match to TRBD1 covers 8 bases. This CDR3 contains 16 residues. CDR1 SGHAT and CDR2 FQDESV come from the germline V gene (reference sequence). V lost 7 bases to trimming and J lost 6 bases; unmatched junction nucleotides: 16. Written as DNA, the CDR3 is TGTGCCAGCAAGGCGAGGCAACCGACAGGGGAACCTGAAGCTTTCTTT. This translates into CASKARQPTGEPEAFF.

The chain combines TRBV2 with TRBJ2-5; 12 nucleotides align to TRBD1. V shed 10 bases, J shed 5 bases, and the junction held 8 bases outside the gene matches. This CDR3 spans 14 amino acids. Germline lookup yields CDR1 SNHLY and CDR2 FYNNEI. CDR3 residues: CATQSGTGGETQYF. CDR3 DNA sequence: TGTGCCACCCAAAGTGGGACAGGGGGCGAGACCCAGTACTTC.

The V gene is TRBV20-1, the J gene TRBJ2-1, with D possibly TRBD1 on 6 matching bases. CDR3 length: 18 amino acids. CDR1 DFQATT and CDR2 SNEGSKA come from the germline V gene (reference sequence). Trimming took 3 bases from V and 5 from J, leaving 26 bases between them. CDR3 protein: CSARNAEWDKNKNNEQFF. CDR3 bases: TGCAGTGCTAGGAATGCAGAGTGGGACAAAAATAAGAACAATGAGCAGTTCTTC.

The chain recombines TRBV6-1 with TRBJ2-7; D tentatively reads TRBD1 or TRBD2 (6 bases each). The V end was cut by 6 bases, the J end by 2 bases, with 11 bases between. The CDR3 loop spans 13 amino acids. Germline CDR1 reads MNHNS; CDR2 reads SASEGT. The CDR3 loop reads CASRPRGPYEQYF. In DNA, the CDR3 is TGTGCCAGCAGGCCTCGGGGGCCCTACGAGCAGTACTTC.

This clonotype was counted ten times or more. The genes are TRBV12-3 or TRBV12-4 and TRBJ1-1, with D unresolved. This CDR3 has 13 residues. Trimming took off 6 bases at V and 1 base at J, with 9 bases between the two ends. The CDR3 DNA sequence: TGTGCCAGCAGACCCGACGGGAACACTGAAGCTTTCTTT. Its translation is CASRPDGNTEAFF.

DNA for the CDR3: TGCAGCGTTGAGGCCCAGCCAAATGGCTACACCTTC. Amino acids: CSVEAQPNGYTF. This chain uses TRBV29-1 with TRBJ1-2; D gene unclear. Looked up from germline, CDR1 is SQVTM and CDR2 is ANQGSEA. The CDR3 covers 12 residues. The germline V and J ends were trimmed by 3 bases and 6 bases, with 11 bases remaining between them.

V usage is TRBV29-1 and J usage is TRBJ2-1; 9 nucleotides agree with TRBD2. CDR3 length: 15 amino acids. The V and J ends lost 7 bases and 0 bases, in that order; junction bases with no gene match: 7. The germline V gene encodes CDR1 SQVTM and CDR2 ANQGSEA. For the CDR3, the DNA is TGCAGCGGTACTGGACTAGCGAGCTCCTACAATGAGCAGTTCTTC. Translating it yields CSGTGLASSYNEQFF.

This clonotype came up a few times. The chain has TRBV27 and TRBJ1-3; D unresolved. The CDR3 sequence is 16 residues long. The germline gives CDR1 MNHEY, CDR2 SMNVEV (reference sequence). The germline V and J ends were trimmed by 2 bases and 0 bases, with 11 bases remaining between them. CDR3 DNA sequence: TGTGCCAGCAGTTTACGTACACCCGGCTCTGGAAACACCATATATTTT. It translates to CASSLRTPGSGNTIYF.

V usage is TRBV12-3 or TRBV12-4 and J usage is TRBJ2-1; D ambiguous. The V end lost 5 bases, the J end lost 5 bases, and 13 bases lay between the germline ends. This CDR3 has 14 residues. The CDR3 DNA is TGTGCCAGCAGTGGTCAGTTTGAAAACAATGAGCAGTTCTTC. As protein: CASSGQFENNEQFF.

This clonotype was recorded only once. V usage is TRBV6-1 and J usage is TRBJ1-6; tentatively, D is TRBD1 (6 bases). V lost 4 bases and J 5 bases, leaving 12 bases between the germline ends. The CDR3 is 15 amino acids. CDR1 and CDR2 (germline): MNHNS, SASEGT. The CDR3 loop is CASSVGRGNNSPLHF. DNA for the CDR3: TGTGCCAGCAGTGTAGGCAGGGGCAATAATTCACCCCTCCACTTT.

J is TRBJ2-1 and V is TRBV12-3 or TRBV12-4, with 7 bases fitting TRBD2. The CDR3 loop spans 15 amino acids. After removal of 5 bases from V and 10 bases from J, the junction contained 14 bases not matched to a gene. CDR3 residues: CASSPERGALLEQFF. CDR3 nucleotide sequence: TGTGCCAGCAGTCCCGAGCGGGGAGCTTTATTAGAGCAGTTCTTC.

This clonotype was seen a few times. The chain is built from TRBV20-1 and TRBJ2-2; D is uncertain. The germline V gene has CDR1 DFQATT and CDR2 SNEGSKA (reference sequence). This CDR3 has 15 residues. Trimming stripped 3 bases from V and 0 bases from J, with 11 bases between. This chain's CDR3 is CSASRITPNTGELFF. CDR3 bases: TGCAGTGCTAGTAGGATAACACCGAACACCGGGGAGCTGTTTTTT.

This CDR3 reads CASSGQGGNSPLHF. CDR3 in DNA: TGTGCCAGCAGTGGACAGGGTGGGAATTCACCCCTCCACTTT. The rearrangement uses TRBV2 and TRBJ1-6, with 7 positions matching TRBD1. V shed 4 bases, J shed 7 bases, and the junction held 4 bases outside the gene matches. Germline V lookup: CDR1 SNHLY, CDR2 FYNNEI. The CDR3 is 14 amino acids.

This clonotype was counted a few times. CDR3 nucleotides: TGTGCCAGCAGTGACAGGGCGAGGGGTCAGCCCCAGCATTTT. Translated, it gives CASSDRARGQPQHF. The chain carries TRBV3-1 and TRBJ1-5; 7 bases align to TRBD1. Looked up from germline, CDR1 is LGHDT and CDR2 is YNNKEL (reference sequence). The junction had 8 bases not matched to a gene; V was cut back by 6 bases and J by 6 bases. The CDR3 covers 14 residues.

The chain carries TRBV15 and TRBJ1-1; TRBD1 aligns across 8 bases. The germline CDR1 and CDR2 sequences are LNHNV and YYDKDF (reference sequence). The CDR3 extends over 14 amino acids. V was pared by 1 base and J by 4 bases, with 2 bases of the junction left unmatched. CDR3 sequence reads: CATSRGQGSTEAFF. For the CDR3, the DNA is TGTGCCACCAGCAGAGGACAGGGGAGCACTGAAGCTTTCTTT.

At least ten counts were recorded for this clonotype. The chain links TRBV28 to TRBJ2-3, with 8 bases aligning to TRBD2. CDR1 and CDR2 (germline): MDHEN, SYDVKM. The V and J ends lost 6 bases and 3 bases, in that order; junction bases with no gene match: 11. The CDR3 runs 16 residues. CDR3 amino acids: CASSSPGTSGTDTQYF. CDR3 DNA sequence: TGTGCCAGCAGCTCCCCCGGGACTAGTGGAACAGATACGCAGTATTTT.

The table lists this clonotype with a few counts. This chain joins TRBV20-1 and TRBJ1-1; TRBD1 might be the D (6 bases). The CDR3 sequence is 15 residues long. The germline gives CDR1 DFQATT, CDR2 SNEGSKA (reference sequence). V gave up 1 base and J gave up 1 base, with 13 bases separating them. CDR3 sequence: CSARVTGHWNTEAFF. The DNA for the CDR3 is TGCAGTGCTAGAGTTACGGGACACTGGAACACTGAAGCTTTCTTT.

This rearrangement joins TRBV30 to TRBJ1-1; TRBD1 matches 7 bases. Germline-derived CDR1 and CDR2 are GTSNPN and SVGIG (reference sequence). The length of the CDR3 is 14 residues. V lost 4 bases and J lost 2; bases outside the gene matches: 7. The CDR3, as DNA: TGTGCCTGGACTTGGGGACAGTCTAACACTGAAGCTTTCTTT. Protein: CAWTWGQSNTEAFF.

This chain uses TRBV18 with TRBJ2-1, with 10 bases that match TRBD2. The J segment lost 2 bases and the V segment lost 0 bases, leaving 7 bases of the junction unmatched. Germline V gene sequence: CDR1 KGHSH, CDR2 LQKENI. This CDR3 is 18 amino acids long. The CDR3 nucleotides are TGTGCCAGCTCACCACCGGCGGCTAGCGGGGGCCCCTACAATGAGCAGTTCTTC. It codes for CASSPPAASGGPYNEQFF.

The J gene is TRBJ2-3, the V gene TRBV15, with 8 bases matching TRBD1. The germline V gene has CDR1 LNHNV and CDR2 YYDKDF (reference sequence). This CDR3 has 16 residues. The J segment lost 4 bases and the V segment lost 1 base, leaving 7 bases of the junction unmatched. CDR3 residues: CATSRAGGFGADTQYF. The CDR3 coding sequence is TGTGCCACCAGCAGAGCAGGGGGCTTTGGAGCAGATACGCAGTATTTT.

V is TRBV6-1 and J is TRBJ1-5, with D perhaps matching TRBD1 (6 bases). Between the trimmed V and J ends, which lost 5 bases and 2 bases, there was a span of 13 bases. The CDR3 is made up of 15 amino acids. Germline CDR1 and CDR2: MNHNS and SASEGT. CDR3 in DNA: TGTGCCAGCAGTCTGACAGGTCTGGGCAATCAGCCCCAGCATTTT. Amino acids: CASSLTGLGNQPQHF.

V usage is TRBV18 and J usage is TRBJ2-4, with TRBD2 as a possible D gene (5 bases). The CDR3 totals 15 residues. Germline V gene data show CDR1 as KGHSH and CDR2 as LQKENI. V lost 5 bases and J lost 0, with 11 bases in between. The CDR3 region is CASSEDGLAKNIQYF. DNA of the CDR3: TGTGCCAGCTCAGAAGACGGACTAGCCAAAAACATTCAGTACTTC.

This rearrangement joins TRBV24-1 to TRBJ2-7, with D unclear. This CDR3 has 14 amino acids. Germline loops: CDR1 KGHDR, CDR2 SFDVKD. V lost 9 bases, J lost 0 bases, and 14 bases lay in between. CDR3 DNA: TGTGCCACCCCTGTGGGTACCAGCTCCTACGAGCAGTACTTC. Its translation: CATPVGTSSYEQYF.